This TCR beta chain originates from a study of cytomegalovirus exposure and HLA in healthy donors. Findings and limits, study-wide: TCR beta sequences reportedly predicted most subjects' HLA-A and HLA-B alleles accurately. Many donors carried some public TCRs, although rarity characterized most TCR sequences. Follow-up analysis seemed to connect common viral pathogens with several of the most significant clusters identified.

To note about this clone: Antigen: not known.

This PCR relied on a set of 60 Vbeta primers and 13 Jbeta primers. TCRdb's copy holds only in-frame clones and misses some; the assay was immunoSEQ multiplex PCR. The sample totals around 75,000 clones. The CDR3 covers 14 residues. The V end lost 4 bases, the J end lost 5 bases, and 15 bases lay between the germline ends. What was sequenced was PBMCs. The clonotype originates from a man aged 50 or older in good health and CMV-seropositive. The chain uses TRBV5-3 and TRBJ1-2; no firm D call. TRBV5-3 is an ORF, and what it does is uncertain. The CDR3 protein is CARSRLGRGYGYTF. CDR3 coding DNA: TGTGCCAGAAGCCGCTTAGGCCGAGGATATGGCTACACCTTC.